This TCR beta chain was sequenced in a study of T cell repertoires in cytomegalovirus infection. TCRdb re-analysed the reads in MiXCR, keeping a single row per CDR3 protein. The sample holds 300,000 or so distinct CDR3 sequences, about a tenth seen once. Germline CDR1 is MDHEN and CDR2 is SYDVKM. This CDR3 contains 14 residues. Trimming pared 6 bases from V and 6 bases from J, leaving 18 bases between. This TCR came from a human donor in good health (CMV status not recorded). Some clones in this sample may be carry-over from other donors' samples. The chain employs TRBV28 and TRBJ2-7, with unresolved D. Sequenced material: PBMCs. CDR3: CASRNSMLPSEQYV. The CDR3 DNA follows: TGTGCCAGCAGGAACAGCATGTTACCATCCGAGCAGTACGTC.